Listed below are T cell receptor beta chains from one sample, sequenced in a study of T cell repertoires in cytomegalovirus infection. MiXCR, run by TCRdb on the reads, gives a single entry per CDR3 protein. The data show fewer than 300,000 distinct CDR3 sequences, about 25% seen once. The material sequenced was PBMCs. The receptor source for this set is a human donor in good health (CMV status not recorded). Some clones in this sample may be carry-over from other donors' samples. CDR3s include the opening cysteine and the closing phenylalanine or tryptophan. D genes are given only for firm matches. Size tells how often a clone was seen (once, few, many) or the class of an expanded clone, and some rows leave it out.

TRBV12-3/TRBV12-4	-	-	TRBJ2-3	TGTGCCAGCAGTTTAGTTTGGCAGGGGCTCATCACAGATACGCAGTATTTT	CASSLVWQGLITDTQYF
TRBV20-1	few	TRBD1	TRBJ2-2	TGCAGTGCCTTCCAGGGGGCGGACACCGGGGAGCTGTTTTTT	CSAFQGADTGELFF
TRBV7-3	-	-	TRBJ2-5	TGTGCCAGCAGCTCATCAGGGGAATCGGAGACCCAGTACTTC	CASSSSGESETQYF
TRBV4-2	-	-	TRBJ2-7	TGTGCCAGCAGCCAAGATGGAGTAGGGCAGGGCCCCTACGAGCAGTACTTC	CASSQDGVGQGPYEQYF
TRBV7-2	few	-	TRBJ2-6	TGTGCCAGCAGCCCAAGCTACTCTGGGGCCAACGTCCTGACTTTC	CASSPSYSGANVLTF
TRBV27	few	TRBD1	TRBJ2-6	TGTGCCAGCAGTTTATACGTTAGGGGGCAAGGGGCCAACGTCCTGACTTTC	CASSLYVRGQGANVLTF
TRBV7-6	-	TRBD1	TRBJ2-1	TGTGCCAGCGGGCGGGACAGGGGGCGTCGGAATGAGCAGTTCTTC	CASGRDRGRRNEQFF
TRBV10-2	few	-	TRBJ2-7	TGCGCCAGCAGGGGGGTAGAAGGCTCCTACGAGCAGTACTTC	CASRGVEGSYEQYF
TRBV7-2	-	-	TRBJ2-3	TGTGCCAGCAGCCTCGGGGACATGCAGTATTTT	CASSLGDMQYF
TRBV7-9	-	-	TRBJ2-3	TGTGCCAGCAGCTTAGGGCCTAACACAGATACGCAGTATTTT	CASSLGPNTDTQYF
TRBV7-2	many	TRBD2	TRBJ2-2	TGTGCCAGCAGCTTAATTTGGAGCGGGGGGAACGGGGAGCTGTTTTTT	CASSLIWSGGNGELFF
TRBV7-6	many	-	TRBJ1-1	TGTGCCAGCACCCAAGGGGCGGGGGTGAACACTGAAGCTTTCTTT	CASTQGAGVNTEAFF
TRBV10-2	many	TRBD1	TRBJ2-7	TGCGCCAGCAGTGTTGCCCAGGGGGCCTACGAGCAGTACTTC	CASSVAQGAYEQYF
TRBV12-3/TRBV12-4	-	-	TRBJ1-1	TGTGCCAGCAGTGGCGGGACATCGAACACTGAAGCTTTCTTT	CASSGGTSNTEAFF
TRBV20-1	-	-	TRBJ2-3	TGCAGTGCTAGACGAGAGAGCACAGATACGCAGTATTTT	CSARRESTDTQYF
TRBV12-3/TRBV12-4	many	-	TRBJ1-5	TGTGCCAGCAGTTTAGGCAGGGGTTTGCCCCAGCATTTT	CASSLGRGLPQHF
TRBV28	-	-	TRBJ1-1	TGTGCCAGCAGTCCCAGGGGCGCTGAAGCTTTCTTT	CASSPRGAEAFF
TRBV2	-	TRBD2	TRBJ2-3	TGTGCCAGCGGTAAGGGACTAGCGGCGGACACGCAGTATTTT	CASGKGLAADTQYF
TRBV11-3	many	-	TRBJ2-1	TGTGCCAGCAGCTTAACGCCCAGAGGGGAGCAGTTCTTC	CASSLTPRGEQFF
TRBV7-2	many	-	TRBJ2-1	TGTGCCAGCAGTTGGGGCCCCCGGGGCGATGAGCAGTTCTTC	CASSWGPRGDEQFF
TRBV4-1	many	-	TRBJ2-1	TGCGCCAGCAGCCACAGAGGGGGTAGGGAGCAGTTCTTC	CASSHRGGREQFF
TRBV29-1	few	-	TRBJ2-4	TGCAGCGTAACCTGGATGACGGACCGAGACATTCAGTACTTC	CSVTWMTDRDIQYF
TRBV3-1	-	-	TRBJ2-1	TGTGCCAGCAGCCCCGCGGCGGGGACTTTCCAGGGAGAGCAGTTCTTC	CASSPAAGTFQGEQFF
TRBV6-2/TRBV6-3	many	TRBD2	TRBJ2-7	TGTGCCAGCAGTTACGGGACTAGCGGGAACCTCCTCTACGAGCAGTACTTC	CASSYGTSGNLLYEQYF
TRBV7-2	-	TRBD2	TRBJ2-2	TGTGCCAGCAGCTTAGCTCGGAAGCGGGGGGGCTGGGGCACCGGGGAGCTGTTTTTT	CASSLARKRGGWGTGELFF
TRBV7-2	many	-	TRBJ1-2	TGTGCCAGCAGCCCGTCGGGGGCCGGCTACACCTTC	CASSPSGAGYTF
TRBV28	many	-	TRBJ2-1	TGTGCCAGCAGTCCTAGTGAATTTCGGTACGATGAGCAGTTCTTC	CASSPSEFRYDEQFF